This T cell receptor beta chain was obtained from a study of Ad26.COV2.S vaccination and SARS-CoV-2 variants. Profiling relied on immunoSEQ multiplex PCR, and the TCRdb table lists in-frame clones only, not all of them. The data show about 410,000 clones, over 80% seen once. The treatment is: roughly 18 received Ad26.COV2.S at low or high dose, single or two shots; about 5 received placebo; per-sample allocation not given. On day 63 after the first injection, vaccine and placebo recipients gave samples. The clonotype comes from a person between 18 and 65 years old who received the Ad26.COV2.S COVID-19 vaccine or a placebo. This sample comprised peripheral blood, obtained in a trial of Ad26.COV2.S vaccine versus placebo.

CDR3: CASSRDRYYEQYF. The CDR3, as DNA: TGTGCCAGCTCACGGGACAGGTACTACGAGCAGTACTTC. The chain combines TRBV18 with TRBJ2-7, with 8 bases aligning to TRBD1. The CDR3 totals 13 residues. Germline trimming cut 4 bases from V and 3 bases from J; bases unmatched to any gene: 2. Germline V CDR1 and CDR2: KGHSH, LQKENI.